This TCR beta chain was sequenced in a study of blood T cell repertoires in COVID-19 (TCRdb year 2020). About the study as a whole: The collaborator samples originated in the United States, Italy and Spain and spanned the acute and convalescent phases of COVID-19. The samples were drawn from two sources: the first 160 participants of the ongoing ImmuneRACE study, and 950 to 1,500 subjects contributed by 6 global collaborators. The prospective study material was composed of cDNA or gDNA derived from T cells, B-cell-depleted T cells, or PBMCs. A de-identified subject ID, COVID-19 status, age in years and sex were almost always included in the sample metadata. The dataset comprised deeply sampled blood TCRbeta repertoires from subjects exposed to, actively infected with, or recovered from COVID-19. HLA class I and class II types, where available, came from metadata supplied by the sample provider rather than from assay-based typing. The repertoires were released in a freely available public database meant as a resource for research on the immune response to SARS-CoV-2. Study-level results and caveats: The quantity of clinical and demographic metadata differed by source and by participant and was supplied without curation.

The immunoSEQ Assay, a bias-controlled multiplex PCR, was used to amplify TCRbeta CDR3 regions from genomic DNA. As for the authors' bioinformatics: The number of nucleated cells in each sample was estimated from the amplification of reference gene primers within the assay. Sequence reads were collapsed and filtered to measure the absolute abundance of every unique TCRbeta CDR3 rearrangement. Productive Simpson clonality was computed per sample as the square root of Simpson's diversity index over productive rearrangements. This immuneACCESS table, as held by TCRdb, lists in-frame sequences with V and J called but not all clones. Of the missing ones, under half trace to an unresolved V gene in checked studies; the others have no known cause. V and J calls and clone size are as listed in that table; D and trimming were resolved from the DNA. Present in this sample are about 140,000 clones, less than 85% of which were seen just once. 5.5% to 7% of the sample goes to the ten largest clones.

Whole blood was collected in K2EDTA tubes by collaborating institutions according to the institutions' own protocols. For TCRbeta analysis, collaborators shipped samples as frozen whole blood, isolated PBMCs, or DNA extracted from either of those sample types. A remark on this clone: Its antigen is still unknown. No much larger clone is present one base from it, and per-base qualities are unavailable.

Measured from the cysteine to the phenylalanine, the CDR3 is 20 residues long. Only the CDR3 DNA is retained, 60 bases long and in frame from the first base. The germline V gene provides CDR1 MDHEN and CDR2 SYDVKM. V loses 2 bases of germline sequence and J loses 0 bases, and the interval between the two ends is 20 bases. The V gene is TRBV28 and the J gene is TRBJ1-6; too little of a D gene remains to name it. Specimen: peripheral blood. The sequence was obtained from a human donor in a cohort sampled during active COVID-19. The bases read TGTGCCAGCAGTTTAGCGGGGAGGCCCTTACGGGACTCCTATAATTCACCCCTCCACTTT. Translated, this is CASSLAGRPLRDSYNSPLHF.